One sample yielded the 22 T cell receptor beta chains listed below, sequenced in a study of tumor-infiltrating lymphocytes in oesophageal squamous cell carcinoma. From the PCR reads, TCRdb called clonotypes with MiXCR, one entry per CDR3 protein. There are over 11,000 distinct CDR3 sequences in the sample; approximately 48% occur only once, and 40% to 50% lies in the top ten. What was sequenced was blood. Receptors originate from a male donor with esophageal squamous cell carcinoma.

The chain uses TRBV7-2 and TRBJ2-7; D might be TRBD2 (5 bases). Trimming removed 1 base from V and 2 bases from J, with 6 bases in between. Germline CDR1 reads SGHTA; CDR2 reads FQGNSA. There are 13 residues in the CDR3. The CDR3 reads CASSLDGTYEQYF. CDR3 bases: TGTGCCAGCAGCTTAGACGGGACCTACGAGCAGTACTTC.

Note on this clonotype: Germline and junction disagree at one end, which may indicate a read error. CDR3 coding DNA: TGTGCCAGCAGCTTAGGTGTAGCAAAAGAGACCCAGTACTTT. Its translation: CASSLGVAKETQYF. The V and J genes are TRBV11-1 and TRBJ2-4; D uncertain. Germline V gene data show CDR1 as SGHAT and CDR2 as FQDESV (reference sequence). The CDR3 is 14 residues long.

This clonotype is termed medium-sized. J is TRBJ2-1 and V is TRBV11-3, with D possibly being TRBD1 (5 bases). The CDR3 spans 12 residues. V was cut by 5 bases and J by 5 bases, with 7 bases left in between. The germline CDR1 and CDR2 sequences are SGHNT and YENEEA. CDR3 residues: CASSLDNNEQFF. The DNA of the CDR3 is TGTGCCAGCAGCCTGGACAACAATGAGCAGTTCTTC. The whole variable domain, filled in from reference TRBV11-3 and TRBJ2-1, reads EAGVVQSPRYKIIEKKQPVAFWCNPISGHNTLYWYLQNLGQGPELLIRYENEEAVDDSQLPKDRFSAERLKGVDSTLKIQPAELGDSAVYLCASSLDNNEQFFGPGTRLTVL.

This clonotype occurred many times. The gene calls are TRBV12-3 or TRBV12-4 and TRBJ2-5; weak D call: TRBD2 (6 bases). V shed 3 bases and J shed 11 bases, with 19 bases lying between them. CDR3 length: 14 residues. CDR3 loop: CASSFPGLYNEQYF. In DNA, the CDR3 is TGTGCCAGCAGTTTCCCGGGACTTTACAATGAGCAGTACTTC.

The gene calls are TRBV12-3 or TRBV12-4 and TRBJ2-7, with 10 bases lining up with TRBD1. The J call may be in error: the DNA end matches TRBJ2-1 better. CDR3 length equals 14 residues. Here the CDR3 reads CASSRQGAPNEQFF. The CDR3 DNA is TGTGCCAGCAGTAGACAGGGGGCGCCGAATGAGCAGTTCTTC.

There are many counts of this clonotype. The V call is TRBV5-8, the J call TRBJ2-1; no clear D. The V end was cut by 5 bases, the J end by 8 bases, with 14 bases between. This CDR3 is 13 amino acids long. Germline CDR1 and CDR2: SGHTS and YDEGEE. This CDR3 is CASRPKGWDEQFF. The CDR3, as DNA: TGTGCCAGCAGACCGAAGGGTTGGGATGAGCAGTTCTTC.

CDR3 residues: CASSITGGSNEQFF. DNA of the CDR3: TGTGCCAGCAGCATTACCGGCGGGAGCAATGAGCAGTTCTTC. The rearrangement uses TRBV7-3 and TRBJ2-5; 7 bases match TRBD2. The closer fit of TRBJ2-1 to the DNA end suggests the J call may be wrong. This CDR3 comprises 14 residues. Germline V gives CDR1 SGHTA, CDR2 FQGTGA.

This clonotype was counted between two and nine times. The V gene is TRBV6-1, the J gene TRBJ1-4, with unresolved D. This CDR3 is built from 15 residues. The germline V gene has CDR1 MNHNS and CDR2 SASEGT. The ends were cut back, 6 bases at V and 8 bases at J, with 19 bases in the middle. In DNA, the CDR3 is TGTGCCAGCAGGAATATGGGAGGCAGCGGAGAAAAACTGTTTTTT. Translated, it gives CASRNMGGSGEKLFF.

This clonotype was counted a few times. The chain recombines TRBV28 with TRBJ2-3; a possible D gene is TRBD1 (5 bases). The CDR3 is made up of 13 amino acids. CDR1 and CDR2 (germline): MDHEN, SYDVKM. V gave up 7 bases and J gave up 0 bases, with 8 bases separating them. The chain's CDR3 is CASIDSSTDTQYF. In nucleotides, the CDR3 is TGTGCCAGCATCGACAGTAGCACAGATACGCAGTATTTT.

This clonotype was picked up many times. This rearrangement joins TRBV5-1 to TRBJ2-3, with TRBD1 as a possible D gene (5 bases). V lost 2 bases and J 3 bases, leaving 10 bases between the germline ends. Germline V gene sequence: CDR1 SGHRS, CDR2 YFSETQ. The CDR3 is 14 residues long. The CDR3 protein is CASSFLTETDTQYF. DNA for the CDR3: TGCGCCAGCAGCTTCTTGACAGAGACAGATACGCAGTATTTT.

This clonotype was recorded at least ten times. At one of its ends the junction is not consistent with the germline gene, which may arise from a read error. The rearrangement joins TRBV11-1 to TRBJ2-1; possibly TRBD1 for D (6 bases). The CDR3 has 14 residues. Germline V gene sequence: CDR1 SGHAT, CDR2 FQDESV (reference sequence). The CDR3 sequence: CASSISPGESPLHF. The DNA for the CDR3 is TGTGCCAGCAGCATAAGCCCAGGGGAATCACCCCTCCACTTC.

This clonotype was seen many times. V and J are TRBV6-6 and TRBJ2-1; 9 bases line up with TRBD1. From germline, CDR1 is MNHNY and CDR2 SVGAGI (reference sequence). CDR3 length: 15 amino acids. Trimming took 2 bases from V and 8 from J; bases not matched to a gene: 7. The CDR3 loop is CASSYEGQGPHEQFF. CDR3 sequence (DNA): TGTGCCAGCAGTTACGAGGGACAGGGTCCACATGAGCAGTTCTTC.

This clonotype came up a few times. At one end the junction does not follow the germline gene, possibly because of a read error. V usage is TRBV7-7 and J usage is TRBJ2-5, with TRBD2 matching over 7 bases. The CDR3 covers 13 residues. Germline CDR1 SSHAT, CDR2 FNYEAQ (reference sequence). This chain's CDR3 is CASSSGLVETQYF. The DNA for the CDR3 is TGTGCTAGCAGCTCCGGACTAGTAGAGACCCAGTACTTC. Drawing the rest from reference TRBV7-7 and TRBJ2-5, the complete variable domain is GAGVSQSPRYKVTKRGQDVTLRCDPISSHATLYWYQQALGQGPEFLTYFNYEAQPDKSGLPSDRFSAERPEGSISTLTIQRTEQRDSAMYRCASSSGLVETQYFGPGTRLLVL.

V gene TRBV5-1 combines with J gene TRBJ2-6; a possible D gene is TRBD1 (6 bases). Judging by the DNA end, TRBJ2-1 fits better; the J call may be wrong. Per the germline V gene, CDR1 is SGHRS and CDR2 is YFSETQ. The CDR3 spans 15 residues. In DNA, the CDR3 is TGCGCCAGCAGCTTGGATACAAGGGGGTCGGGCGAGCAGTTCTTC. This encodes CASSLDTRGSGEQFF.

This clonotype was seen only a few times. This chain uses TRBV24-1 with TRBJ2-3; possibly TRBD2 for D (5 bases). The J call is uncertain, as TRBJ2-5 better fits the DNA end. CDR1 and CDR2 from the germline V gene are KGHDR and SFDVKD. The CDR3 runs to 13 residues. Written as DNA, the CDR3 is TGTGCCACCAGTTTAGGCGTTCGGGGGACCCAGTACTTC. Translating gives CATSLGVRGTQYF.

Sample share makes this clonotype medium-sized. At one end, the junction sequence differs from germline, possibly due to a read error. The V call is TRBV11-3, the J call TRBJ2-3, with 7 bases matching TRBD2. The germline V gene has CDR1 SGHNT and CDR2 YENEEA. The CDR3 length is 14 residues. This CDR3 reads CASSIERASGTQYF. The CDR3 DNA is TGTGCCAGCAGCATAGAGAGGGCTAGCGGTACGCAGTATTTT.

By proportion, this clonotype is medium-sized (0.01 to 0.1%). This rearrangement joins TRBV7-3 to TRBJ1-1; D is undetermined. The CDR3 is 13 amino acids. Trimming cost V 2 bases and J 1 base, with 5 bases left between them. Germline V lookup: CDR1 SGHTA, CDR2 FQGTGA. The CDR3 DNA follows: TGTGCCAGCAGCTTAGCAGCGAACACTGAAGCTTTCTTT. Translated: CASSLAANTEAFF.

Regarding this clonotype: No DNA is shown, since the ends of the CDR3 on it are uncertain; the CDR3 is the one TCRdb lists. The rearrangement joins TRBV7-5 to TRBJ1-1; the D call TRBD1 from the table was never checked on the DNA. TRBV7-5 is deemed a pseudogene. With termini counted, the CDR3 has 20 amino acids. The CDR3 loop is CISVPEAKPRQSGSNTEAFF.

Comments on this clonotype: One end of the junction is discordant with germline, which a read error may explain. This chain joins TRBV5-4 and TRBJ1-6; unclear D gene. Germline values: CDR1 SGHNT, CDR2 YYREEE (reference sequence). The CDR3 runs 11 residues. CDR3: CASSAGPLQYF. Here the CDR3 DNA reads TGTGCCAGCAGCGCTGGTCCTTTACAGTACTTT.

The chain links TRBV7-2 to TRBJ2-3; 7 bases are a match to TRBD2. The germline CDR1 and CDR2 sequences are SGHTA and FQGNSA. The CDR3 sequence is 18 residues long. V trimming: 1 base; J trimming: 0 bases; junction bases outside the gene matches: 10. The DNA of the CDR3 is TGTGCCAGCAGCTTAGAATCGGTGCGGGAGCTTAGCACAGATACGCAGTATTTT. Its translation: CASSLESVRELSTDTQYF.

This clonotype was seen many times. This sequence joins TRBV24-1 and TRBJ2-1; D possibly corresponds to TRBD1 (6 bases). The better agreement between TRBJ2-7 and the DNA end casts doubt on the J call. The V gene's germline CDR1 is KGHDR and CDR2 SFDVKD. The CDR3 loop spans 15 amino acids. The CDR3 DNA reads TGTGCCACCAGTGACCAGACAGGCTCCTACAATGAGCAGTACTTC. This codes for CATSDQTGSYNEQYF.

This clonotype was counted at least ten times. V and J are TRBV11-3 and TRBJ2-7; D gene unclear. CDR1 is SGHNT and CDR2 is YENEEA in the germline V gene. Trimming left V 5 bases short and J 7 bases short, with 12 bases between. CDR3 length equals 12 residues. CDR3 in amino acids: CASSQEGNEQYF. The CDR3 nucleotides are TGTGCCAGCAGCCAAGAAGGCAATGAGCAGTACTTC.